The text below deals with one T cell receptor (beta chain). Its cognate antigen is unknown. The sample belongs to a study of radiation and T cells in renal cell carcinoma. Study results and limitations: Top 100 clonotypes averaged about 54% in irradiated versus about 45% in nephrectomy-only tumors.

Some clones are missing from TCRdb's copy, which holds only in-frame ones; the method was immunoSEQ multiplex PCR. In the table there are around 16,000 clones, roughly 56% of which are singletons. Treatment here: treatment-naive control, cytoreductive nephrectomy. Germline values: CDR1 GTSNPN, CDR2 SVGIG (reference sequence). CDR3 length: 15 residues. V lost 5 bases, J lost 4 bases, and 18 bases lay in between. The rearrangement joins TRBV30 to TRBJ2-1; TRBD1 is a possible D gene (5 bases). The source material was tumor tissue, sampled from a patient whose treatment was nephrectomy without radiotherapy. The receptor was derived from a man in his fifties with renal cell carcinoma. CDR3 in DNA: TGTGCCTGGGTCCCAGACAGCCAAAAATACAATGAGCAGTTCTTC. Protein sequence: CAWVPDSQKYNEQFF.